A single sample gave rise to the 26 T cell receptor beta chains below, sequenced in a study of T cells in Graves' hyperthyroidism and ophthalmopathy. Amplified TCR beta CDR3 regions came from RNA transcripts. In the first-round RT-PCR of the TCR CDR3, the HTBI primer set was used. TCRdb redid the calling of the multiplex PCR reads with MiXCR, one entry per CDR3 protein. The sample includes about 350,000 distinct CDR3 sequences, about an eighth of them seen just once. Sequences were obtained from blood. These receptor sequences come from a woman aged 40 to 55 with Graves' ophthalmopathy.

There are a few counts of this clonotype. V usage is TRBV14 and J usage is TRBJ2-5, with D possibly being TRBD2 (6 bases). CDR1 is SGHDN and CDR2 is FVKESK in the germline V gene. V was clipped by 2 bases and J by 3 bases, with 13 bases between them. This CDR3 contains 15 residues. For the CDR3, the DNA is TGTGCCAGCAGCCAATATGGACGGGGGAAAGAGACCCAGTACTTC. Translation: CASSQYGRGKETQYF.

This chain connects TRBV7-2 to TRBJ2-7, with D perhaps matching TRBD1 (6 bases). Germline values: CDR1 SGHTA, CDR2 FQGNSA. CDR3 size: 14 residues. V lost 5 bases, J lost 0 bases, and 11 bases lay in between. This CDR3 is CASSLVDSSYEQYF. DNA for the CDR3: TGTGCCAGCAGCCTCGTGGACAGCTCCTACGAGCAGTACTTC.

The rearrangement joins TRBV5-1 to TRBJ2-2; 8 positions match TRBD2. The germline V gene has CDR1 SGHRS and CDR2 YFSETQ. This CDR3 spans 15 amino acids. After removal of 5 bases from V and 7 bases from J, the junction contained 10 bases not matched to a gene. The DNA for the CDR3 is TGCGCCAGCAGTCGTGCGGGGGGCCTTATCGGGGAGCTGTTTTTT. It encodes CASSRAGGLIGELFF.

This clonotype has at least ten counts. The CDR3 DNA follows: TGTGCCAGCAGTTTATCGGTCAGGGGAAATGGCTACACCTTC. Its translation: CASSLSVRGNGYTF. V and J are TRBV27 and TRBJ1-2, with a weak D call TRBD1 (6 bases). The ends were cut back, 0 bases at V and 6 bases at J, with 11 bases in the middle. There are 14 residues in the CDR3. From germline, CDR1 is MNHEY and CDR2 SMNVEV (reference sequence).

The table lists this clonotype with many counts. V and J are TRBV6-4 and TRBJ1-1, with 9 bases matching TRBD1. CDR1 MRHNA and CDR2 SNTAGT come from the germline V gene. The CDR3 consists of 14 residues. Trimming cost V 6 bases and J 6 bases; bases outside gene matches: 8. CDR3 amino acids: CASRMDRGIAEAFF. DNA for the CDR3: TGTGCCAGCAGGATGGACAGGGGTATTGCTGAAGCTTTCTTT.

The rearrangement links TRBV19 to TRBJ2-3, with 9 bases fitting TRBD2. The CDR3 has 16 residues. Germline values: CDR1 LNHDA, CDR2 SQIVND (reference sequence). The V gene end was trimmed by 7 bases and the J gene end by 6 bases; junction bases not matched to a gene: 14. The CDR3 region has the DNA TGTGCCAGTATGCCGAGGGGCGGGGGGGGGCGGGATACGCAGTATTTT. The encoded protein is CASMPRGGGGRDTQYF.

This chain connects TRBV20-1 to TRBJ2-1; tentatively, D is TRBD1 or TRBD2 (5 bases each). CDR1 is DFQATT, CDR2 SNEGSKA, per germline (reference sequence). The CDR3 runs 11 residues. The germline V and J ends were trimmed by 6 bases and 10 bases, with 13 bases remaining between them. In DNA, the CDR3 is TGCAGTGCGAGCCCGGGGCCGGAGCAGTTCTTC. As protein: CSASPGPEQFF.

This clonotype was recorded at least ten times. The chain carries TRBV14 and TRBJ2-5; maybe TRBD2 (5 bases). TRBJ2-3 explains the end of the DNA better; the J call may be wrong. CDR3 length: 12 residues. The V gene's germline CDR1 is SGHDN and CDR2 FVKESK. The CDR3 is CASSFLRETQYF. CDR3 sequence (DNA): TGTGCCAGCAGCTTCCTTCGGGAAACGCAGTATTTT.

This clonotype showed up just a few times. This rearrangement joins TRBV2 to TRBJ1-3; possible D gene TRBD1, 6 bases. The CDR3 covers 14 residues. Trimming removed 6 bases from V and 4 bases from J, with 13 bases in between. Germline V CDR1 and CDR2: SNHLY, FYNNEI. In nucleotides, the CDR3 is TGTGCCAGCAGAAACAGGGAAGAAGGAAACACCATATATTTT. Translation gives CASRNREEGNTIYF.

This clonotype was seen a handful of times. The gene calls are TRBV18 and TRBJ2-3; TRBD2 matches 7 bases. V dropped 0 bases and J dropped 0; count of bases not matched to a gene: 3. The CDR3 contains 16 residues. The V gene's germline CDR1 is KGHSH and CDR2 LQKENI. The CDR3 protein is CASSPPSSGSTDTQYF. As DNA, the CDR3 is TGTGCCAGCTCACCACCGTCTAGCGGAAGCACAGATACGCAGTATTTT.

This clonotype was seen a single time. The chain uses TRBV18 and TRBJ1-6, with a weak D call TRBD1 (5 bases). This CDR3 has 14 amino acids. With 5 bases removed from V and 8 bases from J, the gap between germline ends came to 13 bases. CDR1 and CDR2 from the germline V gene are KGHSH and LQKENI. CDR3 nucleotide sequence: TGTGCCAGCTCAGTGACAGAGATGGATTCACCCCTCCACTTT. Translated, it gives CASSVTEMDSPLHF.

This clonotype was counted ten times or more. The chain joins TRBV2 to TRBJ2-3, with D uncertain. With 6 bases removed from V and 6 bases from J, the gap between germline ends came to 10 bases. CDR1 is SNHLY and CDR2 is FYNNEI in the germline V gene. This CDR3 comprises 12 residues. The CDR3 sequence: CASRSEWDTQYF. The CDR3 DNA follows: TGTGCCAGCAGGAGTGAGTGGGATACGCAGTATTTT.

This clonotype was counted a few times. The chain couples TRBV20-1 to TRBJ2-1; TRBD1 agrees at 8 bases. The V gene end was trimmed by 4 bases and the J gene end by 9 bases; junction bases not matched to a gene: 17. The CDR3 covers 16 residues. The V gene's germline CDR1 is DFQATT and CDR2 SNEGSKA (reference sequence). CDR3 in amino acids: CSATLSGRGLVSEQFF. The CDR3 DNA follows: TGCAGTGCTACCCTCTCGGGCAGGGGGCTAGTTAGTGAGCAGTTCTTC.

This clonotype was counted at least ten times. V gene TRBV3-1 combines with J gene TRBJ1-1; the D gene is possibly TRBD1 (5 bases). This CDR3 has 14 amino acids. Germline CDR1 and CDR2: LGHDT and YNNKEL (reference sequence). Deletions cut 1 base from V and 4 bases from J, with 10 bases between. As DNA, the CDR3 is TGTGCCAGCAGCCAAGGGGGGACGCGCACTGAAGCTTTCTTT. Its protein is CASSQGGTRTEAFF. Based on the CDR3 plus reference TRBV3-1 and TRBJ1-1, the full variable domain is DTAVSQTPKYLVTQMGNDKSIKCEQNLGHDTMYWYKQDSKKFLKIMFSYNNKELIINETVPNRFSPKSPDKAHLNLHINSLELGDSAVYFCASSQGGTRTEAFFGQGTRLTVV.

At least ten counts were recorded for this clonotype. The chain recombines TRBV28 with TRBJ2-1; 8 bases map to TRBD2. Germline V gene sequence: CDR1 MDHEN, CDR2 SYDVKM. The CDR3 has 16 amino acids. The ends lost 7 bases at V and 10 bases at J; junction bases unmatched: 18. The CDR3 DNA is TGTGCCAGCACCGCCGGGGGGGGGAACCTTTTGGCCGAGCAGTTCTTC. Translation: CASTAGGGNLLAEQFF.

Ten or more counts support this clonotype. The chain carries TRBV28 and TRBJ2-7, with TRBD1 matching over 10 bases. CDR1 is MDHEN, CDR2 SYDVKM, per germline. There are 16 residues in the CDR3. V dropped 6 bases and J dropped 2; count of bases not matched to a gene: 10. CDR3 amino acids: CASSGTGASIAYEQYF. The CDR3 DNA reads TGTGCCAGCAGCGGGACAGGGGCCTCGATCGCCTACGAGCAGTACTTC.

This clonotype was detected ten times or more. The CDR3: CASSEETGKTQYF. CDR3 bases: TGTGCCAGCAGTGAGGAGACAGGGAAGACCCAGTACTTC. The chain is built from TRBV2 and TRBJ2-5, with 7 bases aligning to TRBD1. V lost 3 bases to trimming and J lost 6 bases; unmatched junction nucleotides: 4. The CDR3 extends over 13 amino acids. The V gene's germline CDR1 is SNHLY and CDR2 FYNNEI.

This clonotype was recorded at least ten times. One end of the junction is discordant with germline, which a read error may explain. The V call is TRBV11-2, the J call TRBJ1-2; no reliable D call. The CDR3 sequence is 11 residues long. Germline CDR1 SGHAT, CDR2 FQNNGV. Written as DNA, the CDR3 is TGTGCCAGCAGCCCGCTCTTCGGTCCTTCCTTC. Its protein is CASSPLFGPSF.

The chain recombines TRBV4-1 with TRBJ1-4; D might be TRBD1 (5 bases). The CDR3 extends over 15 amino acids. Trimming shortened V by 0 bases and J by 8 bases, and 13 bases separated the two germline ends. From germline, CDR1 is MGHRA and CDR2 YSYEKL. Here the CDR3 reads CASSQDFREGEKLFF. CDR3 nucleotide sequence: TGCGCCAGCAGCCAAGATTTCAGGGAAGGGGAAAAACTGTTTTTT.

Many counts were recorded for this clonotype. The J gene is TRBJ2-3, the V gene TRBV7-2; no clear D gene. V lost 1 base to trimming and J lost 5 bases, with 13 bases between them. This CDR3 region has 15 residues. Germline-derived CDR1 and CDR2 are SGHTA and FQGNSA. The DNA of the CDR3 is TGTGCCAGCAGCTTAGAGAGAATTTCCATAGATACGCAGTATTTT. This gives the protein CASSLERISIDTQYF.

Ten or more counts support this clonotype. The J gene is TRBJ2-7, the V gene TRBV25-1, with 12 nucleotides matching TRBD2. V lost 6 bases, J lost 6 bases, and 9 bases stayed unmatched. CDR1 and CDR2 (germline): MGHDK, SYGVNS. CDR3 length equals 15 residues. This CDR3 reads CASRDFSSGRAEQYF. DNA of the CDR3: TGTGCCAGCAGGGATTTTTCTAGCGGGAGGGCCGAGCAGTACTTC.

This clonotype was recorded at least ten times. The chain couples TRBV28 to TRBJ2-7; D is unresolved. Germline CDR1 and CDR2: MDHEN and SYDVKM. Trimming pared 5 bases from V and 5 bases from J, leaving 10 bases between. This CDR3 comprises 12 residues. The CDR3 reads CASSTGYDEQYF. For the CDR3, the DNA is TGTGCCAGCAGTACCGGGTACGACGAGCAGTACTTC.

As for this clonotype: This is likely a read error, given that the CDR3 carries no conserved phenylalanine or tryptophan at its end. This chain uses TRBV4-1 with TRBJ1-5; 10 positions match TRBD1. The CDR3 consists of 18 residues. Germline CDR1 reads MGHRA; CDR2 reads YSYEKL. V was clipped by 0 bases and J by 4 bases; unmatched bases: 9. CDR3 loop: CASSQDRGQGFVNQPQHL. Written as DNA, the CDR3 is TGCGCCAGCAGCCAAGATAGGGGACAGGGGTTTGTAAATCAGCCCCAGCATCTT.

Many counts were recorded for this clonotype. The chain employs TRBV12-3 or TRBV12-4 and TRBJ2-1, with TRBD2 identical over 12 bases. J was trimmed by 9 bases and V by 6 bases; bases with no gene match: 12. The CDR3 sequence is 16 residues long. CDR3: CASSTPLAGGGGEQFF. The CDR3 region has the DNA TGTGCCAGCAGCACCCCACTAGCGGGGGGTGGGGGTGAGCAGTTCTTC.

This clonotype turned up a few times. This CDR3 is CASSTRTSGDNEQFF. CDR3 sequence (DNA): TGTGCCAGCAGCACACGGACTAGCGGCGACAATGAGCAGTTCTTC. The chain has TRBV13 and TRBJ2-1, with 10 nucleotides matching TRBD2. CDR1 and CDR2 (germline): PRHDT, FYEKMQ (reference sequence). V dropped 5 bases and J dropped 5; count of bases not matched to a gene: 6. CDR3 length: 15 residues.

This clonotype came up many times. DNA of the CDR3: TGTGCCAGCCAACGTGGGGGGAACTATGGCTACACCTTC. It is translated as CASQRGGNYGYTF. V and J are TRBV6-1 and TRBJ1-2; weak D call: TRBD1 (5 bases). V gave up 8 bases and J gave up 2 bases, with 12 bases separating them. Germline CDR1 and CDR2: MNHNS and SASEGT. This CDR3 has 13 residues.